These 5 T cell receptor beta chains originate from one sample sequenced in a study of blood T cell repertoires in COVID-19 (dated by TCRdb to about 2020). The library came from the immunoSEQ multiplex PCR assay. The clones in this table, taken by TCRdb from immuneACCESS, are in-frame only. Not every clone is retained; where verified, under half of the shortfall comes from an unresolved V gene, and the cause of the rest is unknown. The sample profile shows about 250,000 clones; 70% to 90% of them were found once. The ten largest make up approximately 2.1% of the sample. Material: peripheral blood. Receptors originate from a woman aged 40 to 55 who had recovered from COVID-19.

V gene TRBV30 combines with J gene TRBJ1-2, with TRBD1 as a possible D gene (6 bases). The CDR3 is made up of 14 amino acids. V was cut by 0 bases and J by 5 bases, with 13 bases left in between. The V gene's germline CDR1 is GTSNPN and CDR2 SVGIG (reference sequence). The CDR3 bases are TGTGCCTGGAGTGTAAGGGGAGGGGGGTATGGCTACACCTTC. Translation: CAWSVRGGGYGYTF.

This clone was seen a single time. This rearrangement joins TRBV7-8 to TRBJ1-2; D is unresolved. Germline V gene data show CDR1 as SGHVS and CDR2 as FQNEAQ. The CDR3 has 13 residues. Trimming took off 4 bases at V and 6 bases at J, with 12 bases between the two ends. The CDR3 DNA is TGTGCCAGCAGCTCAGCGGCAGGTGATGGCTACACCTTC. Encoded protein: CASSSAAGDGYTF.

This clone was seen a handful of times. This chain links TRBV9 with TRBJ2-2, with 8 bases matching TRBD2. J lost 4 bases, V lost 4 bases, and 9 bases had no gene match. Germline loops: CDR1 SGDLS, CDR2 YYNGEE. The CDR3 is made up of 16 amino acids. As DNA, the CDR3 is TGTGCCAGCAGCCTGCGTGCAGCGGGAGTCACCGGGGAGCTGTTTTTT. Translated, it gives CASSLRAAGVTGELFF.

The chain links TRBV28 to TRBJ1-4; no clear D. The CDR3 covers 13 residues. Trimming took off 8 bases at V and 7 bases at J, with 14 bases between the two ends. Germline V gives CDR1 MDHEN, CDR2 SYDVKM. The CDR3 DNA reads TGTGCCAGCGGACGAGGCGGGAGTGAAAAACTGTTTTTT. This codes for CASGRGGSEKLFF.

This rearrangement joins TRBV6-2 or TRBV6-3 to TRBJ2-7; tentative D call: TRBD1 (6 bases). CDR1 and CDR2 (germline): MNHEY, SVGEGT. The ends were cut back, 1 base at V and 2 bases at J, with 9 bases in the middle. The CDR3 totals 14 residues. This CDR3 reads CASSYYREPYEQYF. CDR3 bases: TGTGCCAGCAGTTACTACAGGGAGCCCTACGAGCAGTACTTC.